What follows describes a single TCR beta chain. Its cognate antigen is unknown. These data belong to a study of cytomegalovirus exposure and HLA in healthy donors. Broader study findings: About 87% or about 30% of the time was how often most TCR beta V segments were productive, according to an earlier analysis. A later examination showed that TCR association rates differed by HLA locus, with DRB1 most and HLA-C fewest.

13 Jbeta primers and 60 Vbeta primers were used for the PCR. Data came from immunoSEQ multiplex PCR; TCRdb stores just in-frame clones and leaves some out. There are about 200,000 clones in the sample; approximately 86% occur only once, and less than 0.4% lies in the top ten. Trimming left V 5 bases short and J 6 bases short, with 17 bases between. The germline V gene encodes CDR1 MNHEY and CDR2 SVGAGI. The CDR3 has 15 amino acids. The specimen was PBMCs. The TCR comes from a woman aged 25 to 39 in good health and CMV-seronegative. This sequence joins TRBV6-5 and TRBJ1-5, with a tentative D call TRBD1 (5 bases). The CDR3 nucleotides are TGTGCCAGCAGTCCCCACGCAGGGCGGCGTCAGCCCCAGCATTTT. This translates into CASSPHAGRRQPQHF.